Listed below are T cell receptor beta chains from one sample, sequenced in a study of metastatic and nonmetastatic thyroid tumors. With MiXCR, TCRdb called clones anew from the PCR reads. The table lists about 14,000 clones, less than 35% of them singletons. The sequencing sample was made of tumor tissue. The source is a female donor with papillary thyroid cancer or a benign thyroid nodule (not recorded which). Some clones in this sample may be carry-over from other donors' samples. The CDR3 runs from the conserved cysteine through the conserved F or W. D genes are given only for firm matches. Clone size is given for some rows only: seen once, a few or many times, or a class if the clone is expanded.

v_call	clone_size	j_call	d_call	cdr3_aa	cdr3_nt
TRBV19	NA	TRBJ1-2	TRBD1	CASSKTGQGDGYTF	TGTGCCAGTAGTAAGACGGGACAGGGGGATGGCTACACCTTC
TRBV10-3	few	TRBJ2-7	TRBD1	CAISGTGLDYEQYF	TGTGCCATCAGTGGGACAGGGCTGGACTACGAGCAGTACTTC
TRBV20-1	NA	TRBJ1-6	NA	CSARVRTENSPLHF	TGCAGTGCTAGGGTACGGACAGAAAATTCACCCCTCCACTTT
TRBV9	many	TRBJ2-3	NA	CASSVGITRNTDTQYF	TGTGCCAGCAGCGTAGGAATAACTAGAAATACAGATACGCAGTATTTT
TRBV20-1	NA	TRBJ2-5	NA	CSARDLAGAGETQYF	TGCAGTGCTAGAGATCTGGCAGGGGCCGGGGAGACCCAGTACTTC
TRBV5-5	many	TRBJ2-7	TRBD2	CASSLFYSGTRSYEQYF	TGTGCCAGCAGCTTGTTCTATTCCGGGACTAGATCCTACGAGCAGTACTTC
TRBV11-2	NA	TRBJ2-7	NA	CASSLDLLYEQYF	TGTGCCAGCAGCTTAGATCTACTCTACGAGCAGTACTTC
TRBV11-2	few	TRBJ1-2	NA	CASSRERTANYGYTF	TGTGCCAGCAGCCGCGAACGGACAGCTAACTATGGCTACACCTTC
TRBV20-1	many	TRBJ1-5	NA	CSAKGGGIGQPQHF	TGCAGTGCCAAAGGGGGGGGAATAGGGCAGCCCCAGCATTTT
TRBV20-1	NA	TRBJ1-2	TRBD1	CSAIGQGALNYGYTF	TGCAGTGCTATTGGGCAGGGGGCGCTAAACTATGGCTACACCTTC
TRBV30	NA	TRBJ1-5	NA	CAYPRLPGELCNQPQHF	TGTGCCTATCCACGCCTACCGGGAGAACTCTGCAATCAGCCCCAGCATTTT
TRBV28	medium-sized	TRBJ1-1	NA	CASSRGGFAEAFF	TGTGCCAGCAGTAGAGGGGGGTTCGCTGAAGCTTTCTTT
TRBV24-1	NA	TRBJ1-5	TRBD1	CATSRQGNQPQHF	TGTGCCACCAGTCGACAGGGAAATCAGCCCCAGCATTTT
TRBV4-1	NA	TRBJ1-5	NA	CASSPGPGGNQPQHF	TGCGCCAGCAGCCCGGGACCAGGAGGCAATCAGCCCCAGCATTTT
TRBV9	many	TRBJ1-2	NA	CASSVTGTNYGYTF	TGTGCCAGCAGCGTTACTGGGACTAACTATGGCTACACCTTC
TRBV6-4	many	TRBJ2-3	TRBD2	CASSELAGGPDTQYF	TGTGCCAGCAGTGAACTAGCGGGAGGGCCAGATACGCAGTATTTT
TRBV11-1	NA	TRBJ1-2	NA	CASSLAEGANYGYTF	TGTGCCAGCAGCTTAGCAGAGGGAGCTAACTATGGCTACACCTTC
TRBV28	few	TRBJ2-7	NA	CASSTQALSEQYF	TGTGCCAGCAGTACCCAGGCACTATCCGAGCAGTACTTC
TRBV6-5	few	TRBJ2-2	TRBD2	CASSYSTRGAGELFF	TGTGCCAGCAGTTACAGCACGCGGGGGGCCGGGGAGCTGTTTTTT
TRBV24-1	many	TRBJ1-3	TRBD1	CATRGRQGGNTIYF	TGTGCCACCAGAGGTCGACAGGGCGGAAACACCATATATTTT
TRBV27	medium-sized	TRBJ2-7	NA	CASSFTGFSYEQYF	TGTGCCAGCAGTTTCACAGGGTTCTCCTACGAGCAGTACTTC
TRBV4-1	NA	TRBJ2-1	TRBD2	CASSQIGIAGENEQFF	TGCGCCAGCAGCCAAATCGGGATAGCGGGAGAGAATGAGCAGTTCTTC
TRBV2	NA	TRBJ2-1	NA	CASSEAGIGVRGIYYNEQFF	TGTGCCAGCAGTGAAGCCGGCATAGGGGTGAGAGGTATCTACTACAATGAGCAGTTCTTC
TRBV28	many	TRBJ2-5	NA	CASSLGRGNIEETQYF	TGTGCCAGCAGTTTAGGGCGGGGCAATATAGAAGAGACCCAGTACTTC
TRBV6-1	many	TRBJ1-1	NA	CASTQGRANTEAFF	TGTGCCAGCACTCAGGGACGGGCGAACACTGAAGCTTTCTTT
TRBV20-1	NA	TRBJ2-7	TRBD2	CSARDLGGISYEQYF	TGCAGTGCTAGAGATTTGGGGGGGATCTCCTACGAGCAGTACTTC
TRBV11-3	few	TRBJ2-2	NA	CASSLAPGPGELFF	TGTGCCAGCAGCTTAGCCCCAGGTCCCGGGGAGCTGTTTTTT
TRBV5-1	medium-sized	TRBJ2-7	NA	CASSFTGDAYEQYF	TGCGCCAGCAGCTTCACGGGAGATGCCTACGAGCAGTACTTC
TRBV2	medium-sized	TRBJ2-7	NA	CASRVEGDEQYF	TGTGCCAGCAGGGTGGAAGGGGACGAGCAGTACTTC
TRBV20-1	NA	TRBJ2-1	TRBD2	CSARSTSGGATYNEQFF	TGCAGTGCTAGATCGACTAGCGGGGGGGCCACCTACAATGAGCAGTTCTTC
TRBV28	few	TRBJ2-6	TRBD1	CASSAGTGLYGANVLTF	TGTGCCAGCAGTGCCGGGACAGGGTTATATGGGGCCAACGTCCTGACTTTC
TRBV4-2	NA	TRBJ1-5	NA	CASSQERVSQPQHF	TGTGCCAGCAGCCAAGAGAGGGTTTCTCAGCCCCAGCATTTT
TRBV6-1	NA	TRBJ2-6	NA	CASRGGRGVGANVLTF	TGTGCCAGCAGGGGGGGTCGCGGCGTCGGGGCCAACGTCCTGACTTTC
TRBV4-1	NA	TRBJ2-7	NA	CASSQEVSGGFYEQYF	TGCGCCAGCAGCCAAGAGGTTTCCGGGGGCTTCTACGAGCAGTACTTC
TRBV30	NA	TRBJ1-6	TRBD1	CAWSKGQDNSPLHF	TGTGCCTGGAGTAAGGGACAGGATAATTCACCCCTCCACTTT
TRBV5-4	NA	TRBJ2-2	NA	CASSLVTTGELFF	TGTGCCAGCAGCTTGGTGACCACCGGGGAGCTGTTTTTT
TRBV16	few	TRBJ1-5	NA	CASSQAGFSNQPQHF	TGTGCCAGCAGCCAAGCAGGGTTTAGCAATCAGCCCCAGCATTTT
TRBV6-5	medium-sized	TRBJ2-1	TRBD2	CASSFSRLAGGNEQFF	TGTGCCAGCAGTTTCTCTCGACTAGCGGGAGGTAATGAGCAGTTCTTC
TRBV6-1	NA	TRBJ2-1	TRBD2	CASRGLAGGPHEQFF	TGTGCCAGCAGGGGACTAGCGGGAGGGCCCCATGAGCAGTTCTTC
TRBV12-3/TRBV12-4	many	TRBJ2-3	TRBD2	CASSSPSGRAGDTQYF	TGTGCCAGCAGTAGCCCTAGCGGGAGGGCCGGGGATACGCAGTATTTT
TRBV30	NA	TRBJ2-1	TRBD2	CAWSVGTSYYNEQFF	TGTGCCTGGAGTGTCGGGACTAGCTATTACAATGAGCAGTTCTTC
TRBV2	NA	TRBJ2-1	TRBD2	CASSPASGRVGIEQFF	TGTGCCAGCAGTCCCGCTAGCGGGAGGGTCGGGATTGAGCAGTTCTTC
TRBV2	NA	TRBJ2-2	TRBD2	CASRPGLAGIDGELFF	TGTGCCAGCAGGCCGGGACTAGCGGGAATCGACGGGGAGCTGTTTTTT
TRBV20-1	NA	TRBJ1-2	TRBD1	CSAREPGQGVYGDGYTF	TGCAGTGCTAGAGAGCCGGGACAGGGGGTATATGGGGATGGCTACACCTTC
TRBV6-1	few	TRBJ2-7	NA	CANSLRGAYEQYF	TGCGCCAACAGCCTGAGGGGAGCCTACGAGCAGTACTTC
TRBV3-1	medium-sized	TRBJ2-7	TRBD2	CASSRDPGLASYEQYF	TGTGCCAGCAGCCGAGACCCGGGACTAGCCTCCTACGAGCAGTACTTC
TRBV4-1	NA	TRBJ2-7	NA	CASSRGTDTSYEHHF	TGCGCCAGCAGCCGCGGGACGGATACTTCCTACGAGCATCACTTC
TRBV11-3	few	TRBJ2-2	TRBD1	CASSFSRGSGELFF	TGTGCCAGCAGCTTCAGCAGGGGGTCCGGGGAGCTGTTTTTT
TRBV19	once	TRBJ2-1	NA	CASSMDAGPPLSYNEQFF	TGTGCCAGTAGTATGGACGCGGGTCCTCCCTTGTCCTACAATGAGCAGTTCTTC
TRBV9	NA	TRBJ2-3	NA	CASTPVGSTDTQYF	TGTGCTAGCACGCCAGTAGGGAGTACAGATACGCAGTATTTT
TRBV28	many	TRBJ1-2	TRBD1	CASRKQGYYGYTF	TGTGCCAGCAGAAAACAGGGGTACTATGGCTACACCTTC
TRBV6-5	NA	TRBJ1-1	NA	CASSYSGGSTEAFF	TGTGCCAGCAGTTACTCGGGGGGTTCCACTGAAGCTTTCTTT
TRBV28	few	TRBJ2-1	TRBD2	CASSAGLDYNEQFF	TGTGCCAGCAGTGCGGGACTAGATTACAATGAGCAGTTCTTC